This T cell receptor beta chain was retrieved from a study of cytomegalovirus exposure and HLA in healthy donors. Points from the study as a whole: The classifier reportedly diagnosed cytomegalovirus status with high specificity and sensitivity.

Trimming took off 6 bases at V and 0 bases at J, with 6 bases between the two ends. CDR1 and CDR2 (germline): MDHEN, SYDVKM. The CDR3 has 13 residues. Profiling relied on immunoSEQ multiplex PCR, and the TCRdb table lists in-frame clones only, not all of them. This sample has over 70,000 clones, with approximately 90% found just once. The donors were in the approximately 120-subject validation cohort; that cohort was separate from the approximately 730-subject first cohort. Worth noting for this clone: Its antigen is still unknown.

Sequenced sample: PBMCs. This receptor was identified in a woman aged 18-29 years in good health and CMV-seropositive. This chain connects TRBV28 to TRBJ1-5; D not resolved. In DNA, the CDR3 is TGTGCCAGCAGCCCTAATAGCAATCAGCCCCAGCATTTT. Translation gives CASSPNSNQPQHF.